These 29 T cell receptor beta chains were all obtained from the same sample, sequenced in a study of cytomegalovirus exposure and HLA in healthy donors. Method: immunoSEQ multiplex PCR; TCRdb's copy keeps in-frame clones and lacks some. This table has around 150,000 clones, approximately 84% appearing once. The specimen sequenced was PBMCs. The receptors originated from a young man in good health and CMV-seropositive.

This clone has more than one count but fewer than ten. The chain has TRBV4-1 and TRBJ1-2; 9 nucleotides match TRBD1. Germline lookup yields CDR1 MGHRA and CDR2 YSYEKL. The ends lost 3 bases at V and 4 bases at J; junction bases unmatched: 3. The CDR3 runs 14 residues. The CDR3: CASSQDRGLYGYTF. The CDR3 coding sequence is TGCGCCAGCAGCCAGGACAGGGGCCTCTATGGCTACACCTTC.

This sequence joins TRBV4-1 and TRBJ1-2, with D tentatively TRBD1 (6 bases). The CDR3 length is 16 residues. Germline assignment: CDR1 MGHRA and CDR2 YSYEKL. V gave up 0 bases and J gave up 4 bases, with 15 bases separating them. The CDR3 sequence: CASSQDPEGGAYGYTF. CDR3 DNA: TGCGCCAGCAGCCAAGATCCCGAAGGGGGGGCCTATGGCTACACCTTC.

The chain recombines TRBV4-3 with TRBJ2-3; D is possibly TRBD2 (6 bases). Germline loops: CDR1 LGHNA, CDR2 YSLEER. There are 16 residues in the CDR3. Trimming took off 5 bases at V and 4 bases at J, with 19 bases between the two ends. The CDR3 DNA follows: TGCGCCAGCAGCGATACCGGAGGGTCTAGGGCAGATACGCAGTATTTT. The encoded protein is CASSDTGGSRADTQYF.

The chain recombines TRBV30 with TRBJ1-2, with D possibly TRBD1 on 6 matching bases. The CDR3 loop spans 13 amino acids. V was clipped by 3 bases and J by 9 bases, with 17 bases between them. Germline V gene sequence: CDR1 GTSNPN, CDR2 SVGIG (reference sequence). CDR3 bases: TGTGCCTGGAGCGCGAATCTACAGGGAAGCTACACCTTC. This gives the protein CAWSANLQGSYTF.

CDR3 sequence reads: CASSLGLATEQFF. The CDR3 DNA is TGTGCCAGCAGCTTAGGGCTAGCGACTGAGCAGTTCTTC. The chain combines TRBV7-3 with TRBJ2-1; D might be TRBD2 (6 bases). The CDR3 is made up of 13 amino acids. Germline-derived CDR1 and CDR2 are SGHTA and FQGTGA. V gave up 2 bases and J gave up 9 bases, with 11 bases separating them.

This chain joins TRBV6-1 and TRBJ2-5, with 8 positions matching TRBD2. Germline values: CDR1 MNHNS, CDR2 SASEGT. The CDR3 totals 17 residues. Germline trimming cut 4 bases from V and 4 bases from J; bases unmatched to any gene: 14. The CDR3 bases are TGTGCCAGCAGTGTGGGCGCGGGTCGCGGGGGGTTAGAGACCCAGTACTTC. Translated: CASSVGAGRGGLETQYF.

This chain joins TRBV28 and TRBJ2-7; 7 bases fit TRBD2. With V trimmed by 5 bases and J by 4 bases, 11 bases remained unmatched. The length of the CDR3 is 15 residues. Looked up from germline, CDR1 is MDHEN and CDR2 is SYDVKM. The CDR3 region is CASSGTSGGAYEQYF. The CDR3 region has the DNA TGTGCCAGCAGTGGCACTTCGGGAGGAGCATACGAGCAGTACTTC. Full variable domain (rest looked up from reference TRBV28 and TRBJ2-7): DVKVTQSSRYLVKRTGEKVFLECVQDMDHENMFWYRQDPGLGLRLIYFSYDVKMKEKGDIPEGYSVSREKKERFSLILESASTNQTSMYLCASSGTSGGAYEQYFGPGTRLTVT.

The chain recombines TRBV7-9 with TRBJ2-7; the D is unclear. The CDR3 contains 14 residues. Trimming removed 4 bases at V and 3 bases at J, with 13 bases between. Germline V lookup: CDR1 SEHNR, CDR2 FQNEAQ (reference sequence). In DNA, the CDR3 is TGTGCCAGCAGCTCCCCAGATCGAAGCTACGAGCAGTACTTC. Residues: CASSSPDRSYEQYF.

V and J are TRBV6-4 and TRBJ1-2; a weak D match, TRBD1 (6 bases). V gave up 6 bases and J gave up 7 bases, with 18 bases separating them. Germline V gene data show CDR1 as MRHNA and CDR2 as SNTAGT. CDR3 length: 14 amino acids. CDR3 amino acids: CASRYQTGFGGYTF. CDR3 bases: TGTGCCAGCAGATACCAAACAGGGTTCGGTGGCTACACCTTC.

This clone was seen only a few times. V and J are TRBV28 and TRBJ2-5; no clear D gene. The CDR3 is made up of 14 amino acids. Trimming removed 3 bases from V and 1 base from J, with 9 bases in between. CDR1 MDHEN and CDR2 SYDVKM come from the germline V gene. DNA for the CDR3: TGTGCCAGCAGTTTTGGGCGTTTCCAAGAGACCCAGTACTTC. It translates to CASSFGRFQETQYF.

The genes are TRBV5-1 and TRBJ2-3, with 9 bases that match TRBD1. The CDR3 length is 14 residues. V dropped 4 bases and J dropped 2; count of bases not matched to a gene: 2. In germline, CDR1 is SGHRS, CDR2 YFSETQ. The CDR3 loop reads CASSRQGVTDTQYF. In nucleotides, the CDR3 is TGCGCCAGCAGCCGACAGGGGGTCACAGATACGCAGTATTTT.

The chain has TRBV2 and TRBJ2-1, with D tentatively TRBD2 (5 bases). Trimming removed 3 bases at V and 2 bases at J, with 5 bases between. The CDR3 is made up of 13 amino acids. The germline gives CDR1 SNHLY, CDR2 FYNNEI. In DNA, the CDR3 is TGTGCCAGCAGTGAGGGAGCCTACAATGAGCAGTTCTTC. This translates into CASSEGAYNEQFF.

The rearrangement uses TRBV19 and TRBJ2-3; TRBD1 agrees at 8 bases. This CDR3 has 15 residues. The junction had 6 bases not matched to a gene; V was cut back by 3 bases and J by 4 bases. The germline gives CDR1 LNHDA, CDR2 SQIVND (reference sequence). The CDR3 region is CASSMAAGGPDTQYF. The CDR3, as DNA: TGTGCCAGTAGTATGGCGGCAGGGGGCCCAGATACGCAGTATTTT.

The V gene is TRBV28, the J gene TRBJ1-3; D is unclear. V was trimmed by 10 bases and J by 0 bases, leaving 10 bases between them. CDR3 length: 13 amino acids. The germline gives CDR1 MDHEN, CDR2 SYDVKM. The CDR3 reads CATLPSSGNTIYF. For the CDR3, the DNA is TGTGCCACTCTTCCGAGCTCTGGAAACACCATATATTTT.

The V and J genes are TRBV7-6 and TRBJ2-7; 11 bases fit TRBD1. This CDR3 is 15 amino acids long. The germline CDR1 and CDR2 sequences are SGHVS and FNYEAQ. Losses at the gene ends were 5 bases for V and 4 bases for J; bases not matched to a gene: 7. CDR3 in amino acids: CASSPGGTGGYEQYF. In DNA, the CDR3 is TGTGCCAGCAGCCCCGGGGGGACAGGGGGATACGAGCAGTACTTC.

This clone occurred once. The gene calls are TRBV4-3 and TRBJ1-1; D gene unclear. The CDR3 is 14 amino acids. CDR1 is LGHNA and CDR2 is YSLEER in the germline V gene. The V and J ends lost 0 bases and 3 bases respectively, with 8 bases between them. The CDR3 spells CASSQDWRDTEAFF. In DNA, the CDR3 is TGCGCCAGCAGCCAAGATTGGAGAGACACTGAAGCTTTCTTT.

The CDR3 loop is CASSLSGRAFF. DNA for the CDR3: TGTGCCAGCAGCTTGTCCGGGAGAGCTTTCTTT. The chain couples TRBV5-6 to TRBJ1-1; D ambiguous. The CDR3 is made up of 11 amino acids. V was trimmed by 1 base and J by 10 bases, leaving 8 bases between them. Germline CDR1 is SGHDT and CDR2 is YYEEEE.

This chain uses TRBV28 with TRBJ2-7, with 9 bases matching TRBD2. V lost 8 bases to trimming and J lost 3 bases; unmatched junction nucleotides: 8. The germline gives CDR1 MDHEN, CDR2 SYDVKM. CDR3 length equals 14 residues. The CDR3 spells CASGLLAGVYEQYF. CDR3 nucleotides: TGTGCCAGCGGGTTGTTAGCGGGAGTCTACGAGCAGTACTTC.

The chain joins TRBV10-3 to TRBJ2-7; TRBD1 is a possible D gene (6 bases). The CDR3 sequence is 17 residues long. V was clipped by 2 bases and J by 0 bases, with 17 bases between them. In germline, CDR1 is ENHRY, CDR2 SYGVKD. In DNA, the CDR3 is TGTGCCATCAGTGAGCCCACCGGGACAACTCTCTCCTACGAGCAGTACTTC. Protein: CAISEPTGTTLSYEQYF.

The chain links TRBV7-9 to TRBJ2-7, with TRBD1 matching 8 bases. CDR1 SEHNR and CDR2 FQNEAQ come from the germline V gene (reference sequence). Unmatched junction bases numbered 1, after V lost 5 bases and J lost 7 bases. CDR3 size: 11 residues. The CDR3 coding sequence is TGTGCCAGCAGCCGGACAGGGGAGCAGTACTTC. Amino acid sequence: CASSRTGEQYF. Together with reference TRBV7-9 and TRBJ2-7, the CDR3 gives the full variable domain: DTGVSQNPRHKITKRGQNVTFRCDPISEHNRLYWYRQTLGQGPEFLTYFQNEAQLEKSRLLSDRFSAERPKGSFSTLEIQRTEQGDSAMYLCASSRTGEQYFGPGTRLTVT.

CDR3: CASTDPGQQRKETQYF. The CDR3 DNA is TGTGCCAGCACCGACCCGGGACAGCAAAGAAAAGAGACCCAGTACTTC. The chain is built from TRBV7-8 and TRBJ2-5; TRBD1 matches at 7 bases. The CDR3 consists of 16 residues. The ends lost 7 bases at V and 3 bases at J; junction bases unmatched: 14. Germline V gene lookup returns CDR1 SGHVS and CDR2 FQNEAQ.

V gene TRBV18 combines with J gene TRBJ2-2, with a weak D call TRBD2 (6 bases). The CDR3 runs to 16 residues. Deletions cut 3 bases from V and 0 bases from J, with 11 bases between. Germline V gene lookup returns CDR1 KGHSH and CDR2 LQKENI. CDR3 nucleotides: TGTGCCAGCTCACCCAGGAGGGTGGCGAACACCGGGGAGCTGTTTTTT. Encoded protein: CASSPRRVANTGELFF.

The genes are TRBV5-1 and TRBJ2-5; TRBD1 aligns across 7 bases. V lost 4 bases, J lost 5 bases, and 11 bases stayed unmatched. The CDR3 loop spans 15 amino acids. The germline V gene encodes CDR1 SGHRS and CDR2 YFSETQ. CDR3 sequence reads: CASSATWTGGETQYF. CDR3 nucleotide sequence: TGCGCCAGCAGCGCAACCTGGACAGGCGGGGAGACCCAGTACTTC.

V gene TRBV6-1 combines with J gene TRBJ1-5; 10 bases are a match to TRBD1. The V segment lost 8 bases and the J segment 6 bases; nucleotides outside the gene matches: 7. The CDR3 extends over 14 amino acids. Germline V CDR1 and CDR2: MNHNS, SASEGT. The CDR3 here is CASAEGQGSQPQHF. Here the CDR3 DNA reads TGTGCCAGCGCTGAGGGACAGGGGAGTCAGCCCCAGCATTTT.

This clone has a single count. The chain links TRBV7-7 to TRBJ2-5, with D possibly matching TRBD2 (5 bases). In germline, CDR1 is SSHAT, CDR2 FNYEAQ (reference sequence). The CDR3 covers 15 residues. V lost 0 bases to trimming and J lost 4 bases, with 12 bases between them. The CDR3 loop reads CASSLARTRGETQYF. CDR3 DNA: TGTGCCAGCAGCTTAGCGAGAACTAGAGGAGAGACCCAGTACTTC.

The genes are TRBV6-5 and TRBJ1-2, with 7 bases aligning to TRBD1. The CDR3 is 13 residues long. With V trimmed by 7 bases and J by 4 bases, 6 bases remained unmatched. From germline, CDR1 is MNHEY and CDR2 SVGAGI. The CDR3 sequence: CASTHDRVYGYTF. The CDR3 DNA reads as TGTGCCAGCACCCATGACAGGGTCTATGGCTACACCTTC.

This clone has just a few counts. CDR3 sequence: CASSYQGGYGYTF. The CDR3 region has the DNA TGTGCCAGCAGTTACCAGGGAGGGTATGGCTACACCTTC. The chain couples TRBV6-5 to TRBJ1-2; D perhaps matches TRBD1 (5 bases). Between the trimmed V and J ends, which lost 2 bases and 5 bases, there was a span of 9 bases. The V gene's germline CDR1 is MNHEY and CDR2 SVGAGI. This CDR3 spans 13 amino acids.

The chain is built from TRBV2 and TRBJ2-3, with 10 bases matching TRBD2. With 4 bases clipped from V and 4 bases from J, the junction kept 2 bases outside the gene matches. From germline, CDR1 is SNHLY and CDR2 FYNNEI. There are 14 residues in the CDR3. This CDR3 is CASSGGTSADTQYF. DNA of the CDR3: TGTGCCAGCAGTGGGGGGACTAGCGCAGATACGCAGTATTTT.

The chain joins TRBV27 to TRBJ2-7, with D possibly matching TRBD1 (6 bases). CDR1 is MNHEY and CDR2 is SMNVEV in the germline V gene (reference sequence). Between the trimmed V and J ends, which lost 3 bases and 3 bases, there was a span of 9 bases. The CDR3 covers 13 residues. CDR3 residues: CASSLGHYYEQYF. CDR3 DNA sequence: TGTGCCAGCAGTTTGGGACACTACTACGAGCAGTACTTC.